A selection of T cell receptor beta chains follows, all from one sample in a study of cytomegalovirus exposure and HLA in healthy donors. The table came from immunoSEQ multiplex PCR; TCRdb's copy has only in-frame clones and leaves some out. The sample has 150,000 to 200,000 clones, nearly 80% seen once. Sequences were obtained from PBMCs. The receptors shown here come from a man aged 35 to 55 in good health and CMV-seropositive. Both conserved end residues are part of each CDR3. The order of the fields is J gene, V gene, CDR3 protein.

TRBJ1-1 TRBV6-5 CASSYWGRGDEAFF
TRBJ2-1 TRBV6-1 CASSAPSPGSDEQFF
TRBJ2-6 TRBV30 CAWDRSGANVLTF
TRBJ1-5 TRBV7-2 CASSLRQGRNQPQHF
TRBJ2-1 TRBV6-1 CASSELGLAASDEQFF
TRBJ2-7 TRBV9 CASSGTSGDSYEQYF
TRBJ1-2 TRBV7-8 CASSQSRGYGYTF
NA TRBV6-1 CASSESPTSIVAYEQYF
NA TRBV18 CASSLLGQGPYNEQFF
TRBJ2-5 TRBV29-1 CSGGTGGQETQYF
TRBJ1-2 TRBV28 CASSRRDSNYGYTF
TRBJ2-1 TRBV7-2 CATSRTSGRNEQFF
TRBJ2-3 TRBV4-2 CASSQGLAGHTDTQYF
TRBJ1-5 TRBV5-4 CASSLGPAGAIQPQHF